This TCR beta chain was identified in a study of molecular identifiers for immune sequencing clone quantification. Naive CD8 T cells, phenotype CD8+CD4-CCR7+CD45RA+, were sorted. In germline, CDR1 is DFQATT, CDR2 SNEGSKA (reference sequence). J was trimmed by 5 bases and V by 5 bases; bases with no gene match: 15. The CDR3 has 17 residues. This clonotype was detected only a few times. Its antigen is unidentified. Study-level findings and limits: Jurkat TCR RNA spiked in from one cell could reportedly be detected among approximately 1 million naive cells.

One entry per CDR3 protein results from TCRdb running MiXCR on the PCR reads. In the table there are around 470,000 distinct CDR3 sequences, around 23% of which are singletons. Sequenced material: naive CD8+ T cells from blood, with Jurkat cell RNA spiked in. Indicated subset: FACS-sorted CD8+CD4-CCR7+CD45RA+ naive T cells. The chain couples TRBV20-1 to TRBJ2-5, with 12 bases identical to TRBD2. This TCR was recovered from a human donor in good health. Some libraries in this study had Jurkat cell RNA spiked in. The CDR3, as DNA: TGCAGTGCTCTCCCCGACACTAGCGGGGGGCTTTGGGAGACCCAGTACTTC. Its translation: CSALPDTSGGLWETQYF.